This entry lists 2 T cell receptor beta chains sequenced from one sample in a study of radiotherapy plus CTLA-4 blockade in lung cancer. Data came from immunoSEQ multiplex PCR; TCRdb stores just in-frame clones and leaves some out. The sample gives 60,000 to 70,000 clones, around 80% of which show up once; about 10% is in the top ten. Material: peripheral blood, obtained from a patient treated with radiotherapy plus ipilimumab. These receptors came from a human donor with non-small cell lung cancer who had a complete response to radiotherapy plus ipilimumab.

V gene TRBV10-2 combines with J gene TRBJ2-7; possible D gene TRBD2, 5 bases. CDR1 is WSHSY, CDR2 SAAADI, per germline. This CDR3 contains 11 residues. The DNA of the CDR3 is TGCGCAACCCGGGACTCCTACGAGCAGTACGTC. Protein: CATRDSYEQYV.

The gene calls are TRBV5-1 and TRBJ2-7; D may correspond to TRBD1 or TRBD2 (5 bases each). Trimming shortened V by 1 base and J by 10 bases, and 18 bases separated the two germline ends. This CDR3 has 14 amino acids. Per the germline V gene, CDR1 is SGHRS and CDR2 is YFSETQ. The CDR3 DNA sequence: TGCGCCAGCAGCTTGTTTCCGGGGCGTCAGGTTCAGTACGTC. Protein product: CASSLFPGRQVQYV.